A single sample is the source of the 13 T cell receptor beta chains below, sequenced in a study of beta chain features in type 1 diabetes (dated by TCRdb to between 2017 and 2018). Receptor libraries were prepared by the immunoSEQ multiplex PCR assay. The entire amount of isolated RNA was reverse transcribed using the High Capacity cDNA Reverse Transcription Kit, so the sequenced TCRB transcripts were expressed ones. TCRdb holds this immuneACCESS table with in-frame rearrangements only. Some clones are missing; in checked studies, unresolved V genes explain under half, and the rest has no known cause. The sample has under 150,000 clones on record, roughly 17% of them singletons. Roughly 2.6% of the sample is taken by the ten largest. Their specific antigens are unknown. Results and caveats for the whole study, not just this receptor: In all four CD4+ subsets, TCRB CDR3 length was moderately but significantly shorter in type 1 diabetes patients.

Sequencing input: central memory CD4+ T cells from blood. Source of these receptors: a man in his late teens or twenties with type 1 diabetes.

This clone was observed a few times. The rearrangement links TRBV6-5 to TRBJ2-2, with D possibly being TRBD1 (5 bases). The CDR3 is 15 amino acids. Looked up from germline, CDR1 is MNHEY and CDR2 is SVGAGI. V was cut by 2 bases and J by 0 bases, with 7 bases left in between. CDR3 protein: CASSYPGTNTGELFF. CDR3 DNA sequence: TGTGCCAGCAGTTACCCAGGGACGAACACCGGGGAGCTGTTTTTT.

The chain carries TRBV29-1 and TRBJ1-5; TRBD1 agrees at 7 bases. The V gene's germline CDR1 is SQVTM and CDR2 ANQGSEA. This CDR3 region has 13 residues. V was pared by 5 bases and J by 0 bases, with 1 base of the junction left unmatched. Here the CDR3 reads CSVRTGSNQPQHF. The CDR3 nucleotides are TGCAGCGTTCGGACAGGTAGCAATCAGCCCCAGCATTTT.

This clone has more than one count but fewer than ten. The chain carries TRBV11-2 and TRBJ2-1, with 9 bases aligning to TRBD1. V lost 5 bases and J lost 9; bases outside the gene matches: 11. CDR1 and CDR2 (germline): SGHAT, FQNNGV. The length of the CDR3 is 15 residues. Here the CDR3 reads CASSTDRGSVSEQFF. CDR3 bases: TGTGCCAGCAGCACGGACAGGGGATCGGTGAGTGAGCAGTTCTTC.

The chain has TRBV18 and TRBJ1-1, with TRBD1 identical over 10 bases. Germline V lookup: CDR1 KGHSH, CDR2 LQKENI. CDR3 length: 16 residues. V lost 11 bases to trimming and J lost 1 base; unmatched junction nucleotides: 13. Written as DNA, the CDR3 is TGTGCCTCCCACGGGACAGGGGTCTTTGAGAACACTGAAGCTTTCTTT. This encodes CASHGTGVFENTEAFF.

This clone was seen ten or more times. V gene TRBV5-4 combines with J gene TRBJ2-7, with unresolved D. Trimming removed 0 bases at V and 4 bases at J, with 11 bases between. The germline gives CDR1 SGHNT, CDR2 YYREEE (reference sequence). The CDR3 extends over 14 amino acids. The CDR3 loop is CASSLASGGYEQYF. The CDR3 DNA reads TGTGCCAGCAGCTTGGCCTCCGGCGGATACGAGCAGTACTTC.

This clone was observed a handful of times. This chain uses TRBV2 with TRBJ2-7; D not certain. Trimming shortened V by 4 bases and J by 0 bases, and 7 bases separated the two germline ends. Germline CDR1 reads SNHLY; CDR2 reads FYNNEI. This CDR3 region has 13 residues. CDR3 region: CASSGGGSYEQYF. Written as DNA, the CDR3 is TGTGCCAGCAGTGGGGGTGGCTCCTACGAGCAGTACTTC.

This sequence joins TRBV28 and TRBJ1-4; D unclear. CDR1 is MDHEN and CDR2 is SYDVKM in the germline V gene. Trimming stripped 5 bases from V and 5 bases from J, with 9 bases between. There are 13 residues in the CDR3. CDR3 amino acids: CASSQLSNEKLFF. The CDR3 DNA follows: TGTGCCAGCAGTCAGCTCTCAAATGAAAAACTGTTTTTT.

This clone turned up a few times. Just one base apart from a much larger clone, this may be a read error. The gene calls are TRBV11-3 and TRBJ2-3; D call uncertain. The CDR3 is 12 residues long. Between the trimmed V and J ends, which lost 4 bases and 6 bases, there was a span of 8 bases. The germline V gene has CDR1 SGHNT and CDR2 YENEEA. The CDR3 DNA reads as TGTGCCAGCAGCTACCTTAGGGATACGCAGTATTTT. Translation gives CASSYLRDTQYF.

The sample holds a few counts of this clone. The rearrangement uses TRBV7-9 and TRBJ2-7, with 7 bases aligning to TRBD2. V dropped 1 base and J dropped 1; count of bases not matched to a gene: 1. Germline V gives CDR1 SEHNR, CDR2 FQNEAQ (reference sequence). The CDR3 sequence is 14 residues long. CDR3 coding DNA: TGTGCCAGCAGCTTAGGGCGGGAGTCCTACGAGCAGTACTTC. Protein: CASSLGRESYEQYF.

The V and J genes are TRBV6-5 and TRBJ2-7, with D possibly matching TRBD2 (6 bases). The germline gives CDR1 MNHEY, CDR2 SVGAGI. Deletions cut 4 bases from V and 2 bases from J, with 9 bases between. The CDR3 has 13 amino acids. CDR3: CASSWPSAYEQYF. In DNA form, the CDR3 reads TGTGCCAGCAGTTGGCCTAGCGCCTACGAGCAGTACTTC.

The chain is built from TRBV15 and TRBJ1-2; D is unclear. Germline V gives CDR1 LNHNV, CDR2 YYDKDF (reference sequence). The CDR3 spans 17 residues. V was trimmed by 0 bases and J by 8 bases, leaving 22 bases between them. DNA of the CDR3: TGTGCCACCAGCAGAGATTCGGTCACTGTGGGCGCAGGAGGCTACACCTTC. Its protein product is CATSRDSVTVGAGGYTF.

This clone has only a few counts. This rearrangement joins TRBV7-3 to TRBJ2-2; no reliable D call. The germline V gene encodes CDR1 SGHTA and CDR2 FQGTGA. The CDR3 runs to 14 residues. V dropped 2 bases and J dropped 4 bases, with 8 bases sitting between them. The DNA of the CDR3 is TGTGCCAGCAGCTTACAGGCGAGCACCGGGGAGCTGTTTTTT. Translating it yields CASSLQASTGELFF.

This clone has more than one count but fewer than ten. The rearrangement joins TRBV28 to TRBJ2-7; D is ambiguous. There are 15 residues in the CDR3. Germline V gives CDR1 MDHEN, CDR2 SYDVKM. V lost 2 bases and J 0 bases, leaving 11 bases between the germline ends. The DNA for the CDR3 is TGTGCCAGCAGTTTAGGGTCAAAGAGCTCCTACGAGCAGTACTTC. Encoded protein: CASSLGSKSSYEQYF. The full variable domain, completed using reference TRBV28 and TRBJ2-7, is DVKVTQSSRYLVKRTGEKVFLECVQDMDHENMFWYRQDPGLGLRLIYFSYDVKMKEKGDIPEGYSVSREKKERFSLILESASTNQTSMYLCASSLGSKSSYEQYFGPGTRLTVT.